This T cell receptor (beta chain) is drawn from a study of shared clonotypes between healthy human individuals. The run depth of the assay was deep. Original data processing: With immunoSEQ giving junction-only sequences and no quality scores, filtering differed. Measured with immunoSEQ multiplex PCR; TCRdb has only the in-frame clones, and not every one. From that table come the V and J calls and clone size; the DNA was used to work out D and trimming. Among approximately 2.4 million clones listed, nearly 97% were seen once. The sequence was obtained from a man younger than 35 in good health. Material for sequencing was naive CD4+ T cells sorted from blood. The sample's subset: CD45RA+ positively selected.

The CDR3 region has the DNA TGTGCCAGCAGTGAGGATTCACACGCAAATCAGCCCCAGCATTTT. Translated: CASSEDSHANQPQHF. This sequence joins TRBV2 and TRBJ1-5; D gene uncertain. Germline V CDR1 and CDR2: SNHLY, FYNNEI. V lost 3 bases and J lost 4, with 13 bases in between. CDR3 length: 15 residues.